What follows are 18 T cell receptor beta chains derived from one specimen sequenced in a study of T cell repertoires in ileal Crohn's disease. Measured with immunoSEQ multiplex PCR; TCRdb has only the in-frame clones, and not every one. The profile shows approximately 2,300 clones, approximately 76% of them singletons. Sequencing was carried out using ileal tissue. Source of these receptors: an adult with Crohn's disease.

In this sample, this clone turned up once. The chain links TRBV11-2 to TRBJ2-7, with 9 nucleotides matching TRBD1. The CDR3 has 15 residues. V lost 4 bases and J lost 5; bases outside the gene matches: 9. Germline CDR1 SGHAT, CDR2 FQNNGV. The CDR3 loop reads CASSWAFRDRDEQYF. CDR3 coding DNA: TGTGCCAGCAGCTGGGCCTTCCGGGACAGGGACGAGCAGTACTTC. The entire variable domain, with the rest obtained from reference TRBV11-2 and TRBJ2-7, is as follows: EAGVAQSPRYKIIEKRQSVAFWCNPISGHATLYWYQQILGQGPKLLIQFQNNGVVDDSQLPKDRFSAERLKGVDSTLKIQPAKLEDSAVYLCASSWAFRDRDEQYFGPGTRLTVT.

The DNA for the CDR3 is TGTGCCAGCAGCCCCCATGGAGGACCACTAGCGAGCGCCTACGAGCAGTACTTC. Translation gives CASSPHGGPLASAYEQYF. V gene TRBV4-2 combines with J gene TRBJ2-7, with 7 positions matching TRBD2. With 4 bases clipped from V and 2 bases from J, the junction kept 17 bases outside the gene matches. Germline assignment: CDR1 LGHNA and CDR2 YNFKEQ. The CDR3 consists of 18 residues.

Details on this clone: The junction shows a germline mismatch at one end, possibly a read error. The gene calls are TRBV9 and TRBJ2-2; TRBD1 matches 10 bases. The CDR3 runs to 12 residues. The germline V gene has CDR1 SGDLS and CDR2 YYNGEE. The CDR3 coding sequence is TGTGCCAGCAGCGTAGGGACAGGGGGGCTGTTTTTT. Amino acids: CASSVGTGGLFF.

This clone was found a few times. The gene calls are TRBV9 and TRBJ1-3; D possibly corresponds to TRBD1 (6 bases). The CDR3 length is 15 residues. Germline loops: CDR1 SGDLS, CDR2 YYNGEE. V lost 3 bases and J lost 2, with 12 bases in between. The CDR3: CASSGSGDAGNTIYF. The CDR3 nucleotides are TGTGCCAGCAGCGGTTCAGGGGATGCTGGAAACACCATATATTTT. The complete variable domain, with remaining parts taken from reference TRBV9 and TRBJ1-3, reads DSGVTQTPKHLITATGQRVTLRCSPRSGDLSVYWYQQSLDQGLQFLIQYYNGEERAKGNILERFSAQQFPDLHSELNLSSLELGDSALYFCASSGSGDAGNTIYFGEGSWLTVV.

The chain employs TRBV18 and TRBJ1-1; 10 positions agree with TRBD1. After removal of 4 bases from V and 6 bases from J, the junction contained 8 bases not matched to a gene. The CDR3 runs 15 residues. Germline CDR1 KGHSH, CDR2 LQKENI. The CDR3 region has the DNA TGTGCCAGCTCACAAGACAGGGGGCGTTTCTCTGAAGCTTTCTTT. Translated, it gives CASSQDRGRFSEAFF.

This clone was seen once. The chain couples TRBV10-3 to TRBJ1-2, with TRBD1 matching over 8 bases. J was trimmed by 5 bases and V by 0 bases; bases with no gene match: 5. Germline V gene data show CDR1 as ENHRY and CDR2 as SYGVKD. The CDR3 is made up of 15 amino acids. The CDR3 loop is CAISESDTGGYGYTF. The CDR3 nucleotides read TGTGCCATCAGTGAGTCGGACACAGGGGGGTATGGCTACACCTTC.

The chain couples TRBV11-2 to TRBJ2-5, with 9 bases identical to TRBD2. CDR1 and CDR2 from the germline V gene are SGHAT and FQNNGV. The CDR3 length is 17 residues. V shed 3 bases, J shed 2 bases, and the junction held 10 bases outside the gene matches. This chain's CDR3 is CASSFGLAGRGQETQYF. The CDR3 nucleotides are TGTGCCAGCAGCTTTGGGCTAGCGGGAAGGGGACAAGAGACCCAGTACTTC.

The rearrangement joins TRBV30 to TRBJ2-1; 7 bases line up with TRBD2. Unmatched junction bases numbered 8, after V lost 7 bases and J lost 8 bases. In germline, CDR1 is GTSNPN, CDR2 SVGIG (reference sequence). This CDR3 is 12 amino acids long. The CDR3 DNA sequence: TGTGCCTCAGCGCCTAGCGGCGATGAGCAGTTCTTC. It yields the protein CASAPSGDEQFF. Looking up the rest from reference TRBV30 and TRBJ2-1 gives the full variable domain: SQTIHQWPATLVQPVGSPLSLECTVEGTSNPNLYWYRQAAGRGLQLLFYSVGIGQISSEVPQNLSASRPQDRQFILSSKKLLLSDSGFYLCASAPSGDEQFFGPGTRLTVL.

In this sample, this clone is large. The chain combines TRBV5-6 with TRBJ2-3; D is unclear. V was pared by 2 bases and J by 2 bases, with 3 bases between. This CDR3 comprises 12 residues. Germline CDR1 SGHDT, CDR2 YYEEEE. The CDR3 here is CASSFLTDTQYF. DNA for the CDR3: TGTGCCAGCAGCTTTCTCACAGATACGCAGTATTTT.

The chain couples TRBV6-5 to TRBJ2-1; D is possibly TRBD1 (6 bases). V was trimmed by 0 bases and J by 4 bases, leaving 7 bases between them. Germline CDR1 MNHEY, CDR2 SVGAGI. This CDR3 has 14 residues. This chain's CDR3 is CASSYSGGYNEQFF. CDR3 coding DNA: TGTGCCAGCAGTTACTCAGGGGGTTACAATGAGCAGTTCTTC.

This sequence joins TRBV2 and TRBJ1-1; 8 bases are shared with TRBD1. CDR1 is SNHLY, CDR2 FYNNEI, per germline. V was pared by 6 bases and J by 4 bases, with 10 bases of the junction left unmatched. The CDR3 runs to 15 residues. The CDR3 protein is CASRAGGSVGTEAFF. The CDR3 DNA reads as TGTGCCAGCAGAGCAGGGGGCTCAGTAGGCACTGAAGCTTTCTTT.

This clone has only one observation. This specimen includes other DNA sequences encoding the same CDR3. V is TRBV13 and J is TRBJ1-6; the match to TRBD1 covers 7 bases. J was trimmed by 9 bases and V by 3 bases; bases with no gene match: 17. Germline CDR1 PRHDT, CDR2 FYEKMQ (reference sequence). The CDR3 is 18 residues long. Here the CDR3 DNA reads TGTGCCAGCAGCTTGGGGACAGACCGGGACCCTAGGGGTTCACCCCTCCACTTT. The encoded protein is CASSLGTDRDPRGSPLHF.

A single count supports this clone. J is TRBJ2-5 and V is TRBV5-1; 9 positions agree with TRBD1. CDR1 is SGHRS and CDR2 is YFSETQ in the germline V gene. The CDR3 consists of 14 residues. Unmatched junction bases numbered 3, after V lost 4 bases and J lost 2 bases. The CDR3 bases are TGCGCCAGCAGCATCGGGACAGGGCAAGAGACCCAGTACTTC. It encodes CASSIGTGQETQYF.

CDR3 coding DNA: TGTGCCAGCAGCCCGACAGGGCGCACTGAAGCTTTCTTT. This gives the protein CASSPTGRTEAFF. The chain recombines TRBV11-1 with TRBJ1-1; TRBD1 agrees at 7 bases. The ends lost 5 bases at V and 4 bases at J; junction bases unmatched: 4. The CDR3 length is 13 residues. From germline, CDR1 is SGHAT and CDR2 FQDESV (reference sequence).

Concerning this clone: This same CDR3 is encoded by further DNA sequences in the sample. CDR3 region: CASSQDHSRNTIYF. CDR3 nucleotide sequence: TGCGCCAGCAGCCAAGATCACAGCCGAAACACCATATATTTT. The chain recombines TRBV4-1 with TRBJ1-3; no reliable D call. The V gene lost 0 bases and the J gene lost 5 bases, with 8 bases spanning the gap. The CDR3 runs to 14 residues. The germline V gene encodes CDR1 MGHRA and CDR2 YSYEKL.

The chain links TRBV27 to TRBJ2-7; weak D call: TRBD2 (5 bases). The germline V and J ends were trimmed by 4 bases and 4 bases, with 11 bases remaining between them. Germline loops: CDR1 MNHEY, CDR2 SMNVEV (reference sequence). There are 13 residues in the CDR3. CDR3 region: CASSSIGGYEQYF. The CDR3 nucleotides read TGTGCCAGCAGTTCCATTGGCGGGTACGAGCAGTACTTC.

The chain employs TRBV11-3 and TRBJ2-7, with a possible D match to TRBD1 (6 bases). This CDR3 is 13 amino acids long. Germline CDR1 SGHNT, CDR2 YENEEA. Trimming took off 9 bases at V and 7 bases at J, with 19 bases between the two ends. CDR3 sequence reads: CARTPPGHQEQYF. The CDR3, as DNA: TGTGCCAGGACTCCCCCGGGACATCAGGAGCAGTACTTC.

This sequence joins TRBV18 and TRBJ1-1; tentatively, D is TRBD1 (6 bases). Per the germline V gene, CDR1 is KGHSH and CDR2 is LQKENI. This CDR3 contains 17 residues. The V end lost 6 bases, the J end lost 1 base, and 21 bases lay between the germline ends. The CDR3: CASSIVDLGQRNTEAFF. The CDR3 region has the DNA TGTGCCAGCTCTATTGTAGATCTCGGACAGAGGAACACTGAAGCTTTCTTT.